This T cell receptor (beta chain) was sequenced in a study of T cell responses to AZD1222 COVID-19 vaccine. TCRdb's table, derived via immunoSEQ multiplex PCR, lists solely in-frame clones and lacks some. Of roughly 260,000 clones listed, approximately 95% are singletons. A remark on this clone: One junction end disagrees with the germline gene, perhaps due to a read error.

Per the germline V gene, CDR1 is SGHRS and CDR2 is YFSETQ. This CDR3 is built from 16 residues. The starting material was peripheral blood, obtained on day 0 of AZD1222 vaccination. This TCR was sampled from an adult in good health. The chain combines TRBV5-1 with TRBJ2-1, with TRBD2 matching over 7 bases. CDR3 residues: CASNLAGAGALNEQFF. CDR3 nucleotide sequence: TGCGCCAGCAACTTGGCTGGGGCGGGAGCCCTCAATGAGCAGTTCTTC.